This T cell receptor (beta chain) was found in a study of control samples from healthy donors and cancer patients. This table comes from immunoSEQ multiplex PCR, and its TCRdb copy is limited to in-frame clones, with some not included. The data contain 150,000 to 200,000 clones, about 92% of them singletons. Sequenced input: blood. This clonotype originated in a man younger than 40 in good health.

The CDR3 sequence: CASSPEPGTDGYTF. The CDR3 DNA sequence: TGTGCCAGCTCACCAGAGCCAGGGACGGATGGCTACACCTTC. The chain is built from TRBV18 and TRBJ1-2, with a tentative D call TRBD1 (5 bases). The germline V and J ends were trimmed by 2 bases and 6 bases, with 13 bases remaining between them. This CDR3 is built from 14 residues. Germline-derived CDR1 and CDR2 are KGHSH and LQKENI. Using reference TRBV18 and TRBJ1-2 for the parts outside the CDR3, the full variable domain is NAGVMQNPRHLVRRRGQEARLRCSPMKGHSHVYWYRQLPEEGLKFMVYLQKENIIDESGMPKERFSAEFPKEGPSILRIQQVVRGDSAAYFCASSPEPGTDGYTFGSGTRLTVV.